The sequence of this T cell receptor beta chain was determined in a study of T cell repertoires in cytomegalovirus infection. As for the study in general: Public TCR beta signatures provided an indication of both CMV infection and a matching HLA type. Study-wide results and caveats: Of the TCR beta families, the public ones yielded a cumulative frequency that identified carriers of CMV plus the relevant HLA. HLA-C-restricted CMV clonotypes gave the most frequent clonotype in two of eight donors.

TCRdb re-called the reads through MiXCR, storing one row per CDR3 protein. Counted here are about 260,000 distinct CDR3 sequences, approximately 15% occurring once; the ten biggest clones make up around 8.7%. This clonotype has only a few counts. The antigen is not known. V lost 2 bases and J lost 6; bases outside the gene matches: 4. Per germline, CDR1 SNHLY and CDR2 FYNNEI. The CDR3 is 13 residues long. The chain links TRBV2 to TRBJ2-7; 7 nucleotides match TRBD2. Specimen: PBMCs. The clonotype comes from a human donor in good health (CMV status not recorded). Some clones in this sample may be carry-over from other donors' samples. CDR3 region: CASSESGGPEQYF. CDR3 coding DNA: TGTGCCAGCAGTGAATCGGGGGGACCCGAGCAGTACTTC. The full variable domain, with the rest looked up from reference TRBV2 and TRBJ2-7, is EPEVTQTPSHQVTQMGQEVILRCVPISNHLYFYWYRQILGQKVEFLVSFYNNEISEKSEIFDDQFSVERPDGSNFTLKIRSTKLEDSAMYFCASSESGGPEQYFGPGTRLTVT.